This TCR beta chain derives from a study of T cell responses to AZD1222 COVID-19 vaccine. Findings of the study overall: The donor cohort was predominantly white British with a female majority, and clonal diversity may have been underestimated.

The germline V gene has CDR1 SGHTS and CDR2 YDEGEE. The CDR3 length is 15 residues. Trimming shortened V by 4 bases and J by 0 bases, and 11 bases separated the two germline ends. To note about this clone: Its antigen is unknown.

Method: immunoSEQ multiplex PCR; TCRdb's copy keeps in-frame clones and lacks some. Of over 150,000 clones in the sample, 85% to 90% were seen once. The chain combines TRBV5-8 with TRBJ1-5; unclear D gene. The material sequenced was peripheral blood, taken 28 days after the second AZD1222 dose. The receptor was isolated from an adult who received the AZD1222 COVID-19 vaccine. The CDR3, as DNA: TGTGCCAGCAGCACCGGGATCAATAGCAATCAGCCCCAGCATTTT. This translates into CASSTGINSNQPQHF.